Listed below are T cell receptor beta chains from one sample, sequenced in a study of patients and donors after allogeneic stem cell transplantation. MiXCR was run by TCRdb on the RT-PCR reads, yielding one entry per CDR3 protein. The profile shows 410,000 or so distinct CDR3 sequences, 16% of them singletons. Sequencing was done on a sample of blood, either unsorted or a sorted T cell fraction (not recorded which). Receptors were obtained from a human donor who was either an allogeneic HSCT recipient or a stem cell or donor lymphocyte infusion donor (not recorded which). It is not recorded whose cells these are; they may come from a transplant donor. Each CDR3 is given with its conserved first and last residue. Fields, in order: CDR3 DNA, CDR3 protein, J gene, clone size, V gene, D gene. D genes are given only for firm matches. Expanded clones get a size class; other rows say once, few or many, or leave the size out.

TGTGCCAGCAGTCGACGGCTGGAATTCACAGATACGCAGTATTTT	CASSRRLEFTDTQYF	TRBJ2-3	few	TRBV12-3/TRBV12-4	-
TGTGCCAGCAGCTTGGTAGGGTCCGGGGAGCTGTTTTTT	CASSLVGSGELFF	TRBJ2-2	once	TRBV5-6	-
TGTGCCAGCAGTGGGGGACAGTATCAGCCCCAGCATTTT	CASSGGQYQPQHF	TRBJ1-5	many	TRBV12-3/TRBV12-4	TRBD1
TGTGCCAGCAGCCATCGGGGATACGAGCAGTACTTC	CASSHRGYEQYF	TRBJ2-7	-	TRBV7-9	-
TGTGCCACCCGGCGAGGGGCTAATGAAAAACTGTTTTTT	CATRRGANEKLFF	TRBJ1-4	few	TRBV28	-
TGCAGTGCTAGTTCCGGAACAGGGGCTAGATTTGAAGCTTTCTTT	CSASSGTGARFEAFF	TRBJ1-1	-	TRBV20-1	TRBD1
TGCGCCAGCAGCTCCAGGACAGGGAGCAACGGGGAGCTGTTTTTT	CASSSRTGSNGELFF	TRBJ2-2	many	TRBV5-1	TRBD1
TGTGCCAGCTCCCGGACAGGGGAACAGCCCCAGCATTTT	CASSRTGEQPQHF	TRBJ1-5	-	TRBV18	TRBD1
TGCAGTGCCGGACAGGGCTCTAGGGGGGCTTTCTTT	CSAGQGSRGAFF	TRBJ1-1	few	TRBV20-1	TRBD1
TGCAGCGCTCCCTCGGGGTGGACGCAGTATTTT	CSAPSGWTQYF	TRBJ2-3	few	TRBV29-1	-
TGTGCCAGCAGTGAACAGGGTAGCTATGGCTACACCTTC	CASSEQGSYGYTF	TRBJ1-2	-	TRBV14	-
TGTGCCAGCTCACTACCGGGAGGAAATGAAAAACTGTTTTTT	CASSLPGGNEKLFF	TRBJ1-4	many	TRBV18	-
TGTGCCAGCAGCTTAAGGGGGCCCTTGGGATCACCCCTCCACTTT	CASSLRGPLGSPLHF	TRBJ1-6	-	TRBV7-2	TRBD1
TGTGCCAGCAGTCCCCTGGCAGGGGTCCGAAACAATGAGCAGTTCTTC	CASSPLAGVRNNEQFF	TRBJ2-1	-	TRBV6-1	-
TGTGCCAGCAGCTTACGGCGGGGGGGGACCTACAATGAGCAGTTCTTC	CASSLRRGGTYNEQFF	TRBJ2-1	-	TRBV7-3	TRBD2
TGTGCCAGCACCCAAGGGTTCGGTGGCTACACCTTC	CASTQGFGGYTF	TRBJ1-2	-	TRBV3-1	-
TGTGCCAGCAGCTCCAGGTGGACACCCTACAATGAGCAGTTCTTC	CASSSRWTPYNEQFF	TRBJ2-1	-	TRBV7-8	-
TGCAGTGCTAGGGCGGGAATAAGCCAAGAGACCCAGTACTTC	CSARAGISQETQYF	TRBJ2-5	-	TRBV20-1	-
TGCAGTGCCACCAAGGATCTTTATGAGCAGTACTTC	CSATKDLYEQYF	TRBJ2-7	few	TRBV20-1	-
TGTGCCAGCAGCGCCCATCCTCGCCTTCAAGAGACCCAGTACTTC	CASSAHPRLQETQYF	TRBJ2-5	-	TRBV9	-
TGTGCCAGCAACCCGACTGGAGACTCGTACCAAGAGACCCAGTACTTC	CASNPTGDSYQETQYF	TRBJ2-5	-	TRBV2	-
TGTGCCACCAGCAGAGTTGGCAGCCGTCTGGTAGATACGCAGTATTTT	CATSRVGSRLVDTQYF	TRBJ2-3	few	TRBV15	-
TGTGCCAGCAGCTCGGACCTTGGCTACACCTTC	CASSSDLGYTF	TRBJ1-2	-	TRBV7-9	-
TGTGCCAGCAGCGCTGCGACTAGCGGCGAGCCAGATACGCAGTATTTT	CASSAATSGEPDTQYF	TRBJ2-3	once	TRBV7-9	TRBD2
TGTGCCAGCAGTCGAAAGAGGGGGAATGAGCAGTTCTTC	CASSRKRGNEQFF	TRBJ2-1	-	TRBV7-3	-
TGTGCCAGCAGGGCCTGGGGATACTCGAACACTGAAGCTTTCTTT	CASRAWGYSNTEAFF	TRBJ1-1	many	TRBV6-1	-
TGCAGCGCCAGCCCAGGGACAACTAATGAAAAACTGTTTTTT	CSASPGTTNEKLFF	TRBJ1-4	many	TRBV29-1	-
TGCGCCAGCAGCTCCGGGACAGGGGCCACCGGGGAGCTGTTTTTT	CASSSGTGATGELFF	TRBJ2-2	many	TRBV5-1	TRBD1
TGTGCCAGCAAATTGGACGGGCCCTACGAGCAGTACTTC	CASKLDGPYEQYF	TRBJ2-7	many	TRBV12-3/TRBV12-4	-
TGTGCCAGCAGCTTAGACTGGGGGAGCTCCTACGAGCAGTACTTC	CASSLDWGSSYEQYF	TRBJ2-7	-	TRBV7-9	-
TGTGCCAGCAGCCCCCCTCGGGGGGTAATGAACACTGAAGCTTTCTTT	CASSPPRGVMNTEAFF	TRBJ1-1	few	TRBV7-8	-
TGTGCCAGCAGCTTGTCCCCTAGGGGGGAAGAGACCCAGTACTTC	CASSLSPRGEETQYF	TRBJ2-5	-	TRBV5-6	-
TGTGCCAGCAGCTTTCTTGCCGGGACCAACTATGGCTACACCTTC	CASSFLAGTNYGYTF	TRBJ1-2	-	TRBV7-9	-
TGTGCCAGAGGGCAAGGCTCCTACGAGCAGTACTTC	CARGQGSYEQYF	TRBJ2-7	few	TRBV2	-
TGTGCCAGCAGTCCGGGAGGGCCGGATAGTGAGCAGTACTTC	CASSPGGPDSEQYF	TRBJ2-7	-	TRBV27	TRBD2
TGCAGCGTGTCGGGCAGCGGGAGGGCTGGAAATGAGCAGTTCTTC	CSVSGSGRAGNEQFF	TRBJ2-1	few	TRBV29-1	TRBD2
TGTGCCAGCAGCTCCGGCCCCACGAGCACAGATACGCAGTATTTT	CASSSGPTSTDTQYF	TRBJ2-3	few	TRBV7-3	-